The clone carrying this TCR beta chain was counted a few times. The time point here: after neoadjuvant nivolumab, at surgical resection. PBMCs were not maintained or expanded in culture before analysis. The data originate from a study of neoadjuvant anti-PD-1 for oral cavity cancer. Across the whole study: Before surgery, most patients got three to four biweekly 3 mg/kg nivolumab doses.

Germline V CDR1 and CDR2: MNHNY, SVGAGI (reference sequence). This CDR3 region has 15 residues. V gave up 6 bases and J gave up 0 bases; unmatched junction bases: 5. Method: immunoSEQ multiplex PCR; TCRdb's copy keeps in-frame clones and lacks some. The sample lists over 14,000 clones, about 76% occurring once. The clonotype was recovered from a person aged 40 to 85 with oral cavity squamous cell carcinoma. The input for sequencing was PBMCs, taken after nivolumab (anti-PD-1) treatment. The gene calls are TRBV6-6 and TRBJ2-7; TRBD2 aligns across 10 bases. DNA of the CDR3: TGTGCCAGCAGCAGTAGCGGGGGGAGCTCCTACGAGCAGTACTTC. This gives the protein CASSSSGGSSYEQYF.